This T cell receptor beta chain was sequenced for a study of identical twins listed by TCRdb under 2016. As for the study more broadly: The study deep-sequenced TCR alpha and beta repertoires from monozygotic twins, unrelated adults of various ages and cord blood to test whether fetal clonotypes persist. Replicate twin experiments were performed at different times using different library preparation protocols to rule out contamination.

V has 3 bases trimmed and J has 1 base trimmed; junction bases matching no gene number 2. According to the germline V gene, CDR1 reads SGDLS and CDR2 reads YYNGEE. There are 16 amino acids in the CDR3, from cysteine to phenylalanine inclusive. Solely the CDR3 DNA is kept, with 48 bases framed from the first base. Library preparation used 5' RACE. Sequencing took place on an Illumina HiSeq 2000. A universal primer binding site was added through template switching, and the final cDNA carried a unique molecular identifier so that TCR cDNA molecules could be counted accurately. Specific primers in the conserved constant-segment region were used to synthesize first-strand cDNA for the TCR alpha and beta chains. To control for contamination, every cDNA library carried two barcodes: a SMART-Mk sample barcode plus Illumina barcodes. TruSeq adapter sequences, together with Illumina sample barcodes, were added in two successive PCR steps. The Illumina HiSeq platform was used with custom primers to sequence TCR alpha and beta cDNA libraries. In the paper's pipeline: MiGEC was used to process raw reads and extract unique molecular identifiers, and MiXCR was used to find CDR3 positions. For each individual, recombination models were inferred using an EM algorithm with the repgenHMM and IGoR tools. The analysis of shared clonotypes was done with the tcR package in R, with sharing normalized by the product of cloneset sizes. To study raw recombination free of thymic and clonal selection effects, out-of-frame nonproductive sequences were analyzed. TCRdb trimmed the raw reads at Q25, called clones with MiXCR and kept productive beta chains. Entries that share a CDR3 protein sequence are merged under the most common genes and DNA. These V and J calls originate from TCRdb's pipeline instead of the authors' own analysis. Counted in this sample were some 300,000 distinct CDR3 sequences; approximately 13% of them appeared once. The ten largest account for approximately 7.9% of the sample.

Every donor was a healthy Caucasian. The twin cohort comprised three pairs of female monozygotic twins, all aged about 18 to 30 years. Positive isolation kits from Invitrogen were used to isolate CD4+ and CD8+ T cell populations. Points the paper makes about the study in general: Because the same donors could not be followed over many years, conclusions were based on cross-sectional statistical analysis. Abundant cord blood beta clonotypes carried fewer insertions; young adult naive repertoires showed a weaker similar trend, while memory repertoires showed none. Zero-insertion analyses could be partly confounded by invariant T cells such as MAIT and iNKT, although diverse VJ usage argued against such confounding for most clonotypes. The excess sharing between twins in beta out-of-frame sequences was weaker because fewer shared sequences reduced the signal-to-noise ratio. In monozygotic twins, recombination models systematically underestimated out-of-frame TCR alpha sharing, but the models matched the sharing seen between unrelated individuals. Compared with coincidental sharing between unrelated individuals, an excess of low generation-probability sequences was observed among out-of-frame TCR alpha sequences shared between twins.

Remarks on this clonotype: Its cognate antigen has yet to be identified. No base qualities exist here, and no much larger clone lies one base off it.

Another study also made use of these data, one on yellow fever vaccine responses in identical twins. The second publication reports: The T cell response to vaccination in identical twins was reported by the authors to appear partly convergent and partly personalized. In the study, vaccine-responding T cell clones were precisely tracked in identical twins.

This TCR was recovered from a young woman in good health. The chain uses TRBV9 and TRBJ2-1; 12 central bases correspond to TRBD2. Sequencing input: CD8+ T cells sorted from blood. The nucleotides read TGTGCCAGCAGCGCCGGGACTAGCGGGTCCTACAATGAGCAGTTCTTC. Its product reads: CASSAGTSGSYNEQFF. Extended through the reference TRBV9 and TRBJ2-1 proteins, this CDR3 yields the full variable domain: DSGVTQTPKHLITATGQRVTLRCSPRSGDLSVYWYQQSLDQGLQFLIQYYNGEERAKGNILERFSAQQFPDLHSELNLSSLELGDSALYFCASSAGTSGSYNEQFFGPGTRLTVL.